This T cell receptor (beta chain) was observed in a study of CD4 T cells in relation to SARS-CoV-2 and coronaviruses. The data were produced by immunoSEQ multiplex PCR, yet TCRdb's version contains in-frame clones alone and is incomplete. The profile shows approximately 30,000 clones, 70% to 80% of them singletons. Before the COVID-19 pandemic, during about 2011-2018, CD4+ T cells were taken from unexposed donors. The cells were cultured for under 13 days before CD4+ T cells were isolated. Comments on this clone: Its antigen is not known.

Germline V CDR1 and CDR2: MDHEN, SYDVKM. Between the trimmed V and J ends, which lost 7 bases and 0 bases, there was a span of 12 bases. The CDR3 sequence is 14 residues long. The chain carries TRBV28 and TRBJ1-1; D unresolved. This receptor was taken from a human donor in good health. Specimen: CD4+ T cells from PBMCs, cultured in vitro. CDR3 nucleotides: TGTGCCAGCAACCTTAGACGGCTGAACACTGAAGCTTTCTTT. Its protein is CASNLRRLNTEAFF. The full variable domain, with the rest looked up from reference TRBV28 and TRBJ1-1, is DVKVTQSSRYLVKRTGEKVFLECVQDMDHENMFWYRQDPGLGLRLIYFSYDVKMKEKGDIPEGYSVSREKKERFSLILESASTNQTSMYLCASNLRRLNTEAFFGQGTRLTVV.